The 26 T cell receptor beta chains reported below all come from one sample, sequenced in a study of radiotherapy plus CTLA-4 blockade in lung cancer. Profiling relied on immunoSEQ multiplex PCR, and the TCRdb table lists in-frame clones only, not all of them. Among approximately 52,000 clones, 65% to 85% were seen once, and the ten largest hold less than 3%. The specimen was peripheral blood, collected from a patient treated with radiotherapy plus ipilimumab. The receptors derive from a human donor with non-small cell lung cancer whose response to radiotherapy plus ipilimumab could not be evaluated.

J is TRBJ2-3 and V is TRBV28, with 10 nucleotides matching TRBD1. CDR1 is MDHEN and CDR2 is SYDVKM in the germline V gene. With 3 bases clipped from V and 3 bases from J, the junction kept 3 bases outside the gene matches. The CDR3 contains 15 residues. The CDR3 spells CASSLGDRGTDTQYF. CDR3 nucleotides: TGTGCCAGCAGTTTGGGGGACAGGGGAACAGATACGCAGTATTTT. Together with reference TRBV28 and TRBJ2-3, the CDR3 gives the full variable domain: DVKVTQSSRYLVKRTGEKVFLECVQDMDHENMFWYRQDPGLGLRLIYFSYDVKMKEKGDIPEGYSVSREKKERFSLILESASTNQTSMYLCASSLGDRGTDTQYFGPGTRLTVL.

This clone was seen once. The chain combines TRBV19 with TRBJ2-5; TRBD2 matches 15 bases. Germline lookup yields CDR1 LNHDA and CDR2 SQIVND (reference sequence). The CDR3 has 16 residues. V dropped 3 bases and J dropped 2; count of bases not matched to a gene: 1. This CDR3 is CASSMGLAGGQETQYF. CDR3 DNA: TGTGCCAGTAGTATGGGACTAGCGGGAGGACAAGAGACCCAGTACTTC.

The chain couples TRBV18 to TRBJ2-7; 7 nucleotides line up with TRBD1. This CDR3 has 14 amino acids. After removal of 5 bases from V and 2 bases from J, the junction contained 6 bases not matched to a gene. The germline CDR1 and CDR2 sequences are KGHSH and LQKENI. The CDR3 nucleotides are TGTGCCAGCTCAGCCACAGGGGTGGCCTACGAGCAGTACTTC. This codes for CASSATGVAYEQYF.

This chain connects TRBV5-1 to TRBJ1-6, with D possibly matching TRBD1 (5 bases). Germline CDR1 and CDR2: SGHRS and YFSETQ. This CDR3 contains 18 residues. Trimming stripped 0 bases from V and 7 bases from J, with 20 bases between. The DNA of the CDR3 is TGCGCCAGCAGCTTGGCTGACAGACTCCAAGCAAGAAATTCACCCCTCCACTTT. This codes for CASSLADRLQARNSPLHF.

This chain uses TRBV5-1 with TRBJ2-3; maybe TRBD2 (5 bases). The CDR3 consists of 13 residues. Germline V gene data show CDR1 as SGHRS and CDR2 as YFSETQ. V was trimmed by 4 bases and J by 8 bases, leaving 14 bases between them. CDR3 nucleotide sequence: TGCGCCAGCAGCGAAGACCCAGAGGGTACGCAGTATTTT. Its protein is CASSEDPEGTQYF.

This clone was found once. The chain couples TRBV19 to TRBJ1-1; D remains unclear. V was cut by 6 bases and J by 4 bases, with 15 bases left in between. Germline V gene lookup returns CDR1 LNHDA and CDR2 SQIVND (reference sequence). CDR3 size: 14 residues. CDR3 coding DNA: TGTGCCAGTAGCACCTCGAGGGTGGGCACTGAAGCTTTCTTT. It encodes CASSTSRVGTEAFF. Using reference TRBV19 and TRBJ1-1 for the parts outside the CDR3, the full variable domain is DGGITQSPKYLFRKEGQNVTLSCEQNLNHDAMYWYRQDPGQGLRLIYYSQIVNDFQKGDIAEGYSVSREKKESFPLTVTSAQKNPTAFYLCASSTSRVGTEAFFGQGTRLTVV.

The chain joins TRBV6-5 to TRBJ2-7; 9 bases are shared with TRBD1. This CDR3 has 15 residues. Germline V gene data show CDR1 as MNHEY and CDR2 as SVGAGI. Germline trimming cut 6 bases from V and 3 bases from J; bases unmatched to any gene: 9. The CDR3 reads CASRNPGTGYYEQYF. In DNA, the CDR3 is TGTGCCAGCAGGAATCCCGGGACAGGGTACTACGAGCAGTACTTC.

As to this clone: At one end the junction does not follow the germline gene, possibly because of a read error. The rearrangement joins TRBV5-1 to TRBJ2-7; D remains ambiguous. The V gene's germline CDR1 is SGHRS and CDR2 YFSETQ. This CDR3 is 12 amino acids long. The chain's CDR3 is CASSLGARRWDF. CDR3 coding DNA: TGCGCCAGCAGCTTGGGCGCCCGCAGGTGGGACTTC.

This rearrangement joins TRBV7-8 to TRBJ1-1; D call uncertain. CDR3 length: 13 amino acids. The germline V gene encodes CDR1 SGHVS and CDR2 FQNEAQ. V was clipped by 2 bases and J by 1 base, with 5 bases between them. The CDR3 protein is CASSLLANTEAFF. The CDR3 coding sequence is TGTGCCAGCAGCTTATTAGCGAACACTGAAGCTTTCTTT.

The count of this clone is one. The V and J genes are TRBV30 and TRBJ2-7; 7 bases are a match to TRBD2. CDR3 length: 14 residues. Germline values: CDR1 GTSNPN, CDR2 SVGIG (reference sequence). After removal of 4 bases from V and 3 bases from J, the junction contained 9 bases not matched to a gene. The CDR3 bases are TGTGCCTGGAATCGCATGGGCGGGAGCTACGAGCAGTACTTC. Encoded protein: CAWNRMGGSYEQYF. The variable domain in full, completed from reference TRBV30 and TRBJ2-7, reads SQTIHQWPATLVQPVGSPLSLECTVEGTSNPNLYWYRQAAGRGLQLLFYSVGIGQISSEVPQNLSASRPQDRQFILSSKKLLLSDSGFYLCAWNRMGGSYEQYFGPGTRLTVT.

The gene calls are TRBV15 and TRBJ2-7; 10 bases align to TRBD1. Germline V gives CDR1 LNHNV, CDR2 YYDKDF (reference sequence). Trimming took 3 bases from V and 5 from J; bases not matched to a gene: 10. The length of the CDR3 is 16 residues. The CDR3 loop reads CATSSFTPGTGDEQYF. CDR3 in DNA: TGTGCCACCAGCAGCTTTACCCCCGGGACAGGGGACGAGCAGTACTTC.

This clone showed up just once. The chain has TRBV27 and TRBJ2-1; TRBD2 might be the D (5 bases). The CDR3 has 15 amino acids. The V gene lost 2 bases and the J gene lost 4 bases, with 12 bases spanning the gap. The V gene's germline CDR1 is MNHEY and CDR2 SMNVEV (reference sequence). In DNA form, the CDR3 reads TGTGCCAGCAGTTTAATCGAGGGCCTTTACAATGAGCAGTTCTTC. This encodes CASSLIEGLYNEQFF.

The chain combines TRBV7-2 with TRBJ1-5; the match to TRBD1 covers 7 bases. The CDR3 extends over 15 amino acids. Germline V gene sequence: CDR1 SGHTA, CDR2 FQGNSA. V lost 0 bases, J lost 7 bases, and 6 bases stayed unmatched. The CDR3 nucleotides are TGTGCCAGCAGCTTAGCGCTGACAGGGAAACAGCCCCAGCATTTT. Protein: CASSLALTGKQPQHF.

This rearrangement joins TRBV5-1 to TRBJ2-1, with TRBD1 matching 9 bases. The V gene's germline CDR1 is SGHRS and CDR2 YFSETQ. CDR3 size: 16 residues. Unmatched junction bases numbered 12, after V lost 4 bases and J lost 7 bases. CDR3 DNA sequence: TGCGCCAGCAGCCGTAACACCAGACAGGGGGAGAATGAGCAGTTCTTC. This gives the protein CASSRNTRQGENEQFF.

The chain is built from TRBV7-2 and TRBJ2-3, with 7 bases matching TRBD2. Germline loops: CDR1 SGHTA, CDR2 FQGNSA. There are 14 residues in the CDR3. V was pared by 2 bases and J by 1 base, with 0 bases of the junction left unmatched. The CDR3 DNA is TGTGCCAGCAGCTTAAGCGGGGGCACAGATACGCAGTATTTT. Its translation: CASSLSGGTDTQYF.

CDR3 amino acids: CASSRPSGQRSYNEQFF. DNA of the CDR3: TGTGCCAGCAGCCGCCCCTCGGGACAACGATCGTACAATGAGCAGTTCTTC. V usage is TRBV27 and J usage is TRBJ2-1; D is possibly TRBD1 (6 bases). Trimming took 6 bases from V and 4 from J, leaving 22 bases between them. Per germline, CDR1 MNHEY and CDR2 SMNVEV (reference sequence). This CDR3 spans 17 amino acids.

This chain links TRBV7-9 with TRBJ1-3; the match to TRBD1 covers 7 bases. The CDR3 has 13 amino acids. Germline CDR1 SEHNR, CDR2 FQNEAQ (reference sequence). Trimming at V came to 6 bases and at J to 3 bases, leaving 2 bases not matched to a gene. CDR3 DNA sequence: TGTGCCAGCAGGGGACAGAGTGGAAACACCATATATTTT. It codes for CASRGQSGNTIYF.

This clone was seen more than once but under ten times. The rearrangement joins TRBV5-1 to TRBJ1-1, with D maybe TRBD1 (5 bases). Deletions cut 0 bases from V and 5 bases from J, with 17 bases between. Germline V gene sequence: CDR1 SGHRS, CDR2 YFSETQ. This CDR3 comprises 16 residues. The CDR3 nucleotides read TGCGCCAGCAGCTTGGTGGCAGGGAGGAGGAGGACTGAAGCTTTCTTT. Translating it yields CASSLVAGRRRTEAFF.

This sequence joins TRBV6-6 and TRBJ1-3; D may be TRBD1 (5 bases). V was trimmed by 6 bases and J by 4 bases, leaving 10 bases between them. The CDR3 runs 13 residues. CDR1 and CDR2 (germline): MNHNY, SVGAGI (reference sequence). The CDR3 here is CASSFTGGNTIYF. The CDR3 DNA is TGTGCCAGCAGCTTCACAGGAGGAAACACCATATATTTT.

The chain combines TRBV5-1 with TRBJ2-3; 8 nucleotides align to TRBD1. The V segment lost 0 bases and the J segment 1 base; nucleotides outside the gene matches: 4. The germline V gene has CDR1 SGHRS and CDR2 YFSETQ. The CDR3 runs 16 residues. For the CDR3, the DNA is TGCGCCAGCAGCTTGGGGACAGGGAGCGGCACAGATACGCAGTATTTT. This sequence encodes CASSLGTGSGTDTQYF. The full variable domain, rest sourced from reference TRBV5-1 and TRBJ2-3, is KAGVTQTPRYLIKTRGQQVTLSCSPISGHRSVSWYQQTPGQGLQFLFEYFSETQRNKGNFPGRFSGRQFSNSRSEMNVSTLELGDSALYLCASSLGTGSGTDTQYFGPGTRLTVL.

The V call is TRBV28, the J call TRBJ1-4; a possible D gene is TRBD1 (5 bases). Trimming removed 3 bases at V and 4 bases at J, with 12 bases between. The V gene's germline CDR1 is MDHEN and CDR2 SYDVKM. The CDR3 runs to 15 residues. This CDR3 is CASSLSGGGNEKLFF. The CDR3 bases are TGTGCCAGCAGTTTGAGCGGGGGGGGTAATGAAAAACTGTTTTTT.

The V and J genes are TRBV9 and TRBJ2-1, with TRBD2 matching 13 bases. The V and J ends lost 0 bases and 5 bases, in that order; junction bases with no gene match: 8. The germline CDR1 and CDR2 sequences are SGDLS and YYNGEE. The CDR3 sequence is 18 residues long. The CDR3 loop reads CASSVVGMGLAGNNEQFF. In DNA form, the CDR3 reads TGTGCCAGCAGCGTAGTAGGTATGGGACTAGCGGGGAACAATGAGCAGTTCTTC.

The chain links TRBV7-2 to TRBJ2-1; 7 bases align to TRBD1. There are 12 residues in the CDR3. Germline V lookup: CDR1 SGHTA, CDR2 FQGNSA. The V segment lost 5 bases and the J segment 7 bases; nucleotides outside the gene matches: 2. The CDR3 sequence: CASSIQGNEQFF. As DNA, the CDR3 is TGTGCCAGCAGCATACAGGGGAATGAGCAGTTCTTC.

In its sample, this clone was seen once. CDR3 sequence: CASSTNPPGIRETQYF. The CDR3 DNA reads TGTGCCAGTAGTACCAATCCCCCAGGGATTAGAGAGACCCAGTACTTC. The chain carries TRBV19 and TRBJ2-5; the D gene is possibly TRBD1 (5 bases). This CDR3 region has 16 residues. The germline V and J ends were trimmed by 4 bases and 4 bases, with 19 bases remaining between them. Germline V gene data show CDR1 as LNHDA and CDR2 as SQIVND (reference sequence). The full variable domain, in which reference TRBV19 and TRBJ2-5 provide the parts outside the CDR3, is DGGITQSPKYLFRKEGQNVTLSCEQNLNHDAMYWYRQDPGQGLRLIYYSQIVNDFQKGDIAEGYSVSREKKESFPLTVTSAQKNPTAFYLCASSTNPPGIRETQYFGPGTRLLVL.

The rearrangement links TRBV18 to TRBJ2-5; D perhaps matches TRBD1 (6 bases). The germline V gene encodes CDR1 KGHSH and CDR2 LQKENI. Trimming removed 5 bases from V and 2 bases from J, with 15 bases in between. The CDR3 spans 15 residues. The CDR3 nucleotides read TGTGCCAGCTCATACAGGGAATTGGGGCAAGAGACCCAGTACTTC. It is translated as CASSYRELGQETQYF.

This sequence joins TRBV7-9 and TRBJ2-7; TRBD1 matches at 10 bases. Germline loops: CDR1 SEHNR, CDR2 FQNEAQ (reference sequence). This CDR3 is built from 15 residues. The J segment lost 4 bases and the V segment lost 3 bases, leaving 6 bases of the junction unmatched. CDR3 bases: TGTGCCAGCAGCTTGATCCGGACAGGGGGATACGAGCAGTACTTC. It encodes CASSLIRTGGYEQYF.